This T cell receptor (beta chain) was recorded in a study of blood T cell repertoires in COVID-19 (dated by TCRdb to about 2020). In terms of the full investigation: Collaborator samples came from the United States, Italy and Spain and covered acute and convalescent phases of COVID-19. The prospective study material was composed of cDNA or gDNA derived from T cells, B-cell-depleted T cells, or PBMCs. Deeply sampled blood TCRbeta repertoires from subjects exposed to, actively infected with, or recovered from COVID-19 were included in the dataset. The repertoires were released in a freely available public database meant as a resource for research on the immune response to SARS-CoV-2. The samples were drawn from the first 160 participants of the ongoing ImmuneRACE study and from 950 to 1,500 subjects provided by 6 global collaborators. A de-identified subject ID, COVID-19 status, age in years and sex were almost always included in the sample metadata. Where HLA class I and class II types were available, the types were taken from metadata supplied by the sample provider, not from assay-based typing.

The immunoSEQ Assay, a bias-controlled multiplex PCR, was used to amplify TCRbeta CDR3 regions from genomic DNA. Per the original workflow: Within the assay, amplification of reference gene primers was used to estimate how many nucleated cells each sample contained. To quantify the absolute abundance of each unique TCRbeta CDR3 rearrangement, sequence reads were collapsed and filtered. For each sample, productive Simpson clonality was calculated by taking the square root of Simpson's diversity index across productive rearrangements. TCRdb carries this immuneACCESS record with in-frame sequences only. Its versions omit some clonotypes, under half of them owing to an unresolved V gene in the studies checked, with the rest unexplained. That table gives V, J and clone size, and the DNA gave D and trimming. This sample gives about 150,000 clones in total; around 90% of them show up just once. Around 0.91% of the sample is held by the ten biggest clonotypes.

General study outcomes and caveats: The amount of clinical and demographic metadata varied by source and participant and was provided uncurated.

This clone was counted once. Its antigen specificity is not known. Base-call qualities are not available, and no considerably larger clone is one nucleotide away. Collaborating institutions collected whole blood in K2EDTA tubes following their own protocols. For TCRbeta analysis, collaborator samples were shipped as frozen whole blood, as isolated PBMCs, or as DNA extracted from either sample type. The source material was peripheral blood. This clonotype was sampled from a woman in her forties or fifties with acute or convalescent COVID-19.

At the DNA level, the sequence is TGTGCCAGTAGTATCGGGGGGATCCTCGGCGAGCAGTACTTC. Its amino acids are CASSIGGILGEQYF. The rearrangement combines TRBV19 with TRBJ2-7, with 7 bases aligning to TRBD2. From V the trimming removes 3 bases and from J it removes 6 bases, while the gene matches leave 8 bases of the junction unaccounted for. CDR1 and CDR2 (LNHDA, SQIVND) derive from the germline V gene (reference sequence). From its cysteine to its phenylalanine, the CDR3 spans 14 amino acids. Solely the CDR3 DNA is kept, with 42 bases framed from the first base. Joined to the reference TRBV19 and TRBJ2-7 proteins, this CDR3 gives the full variable domain: DGGITQSPKYLFRKEGQNVTLSCEQNLNHDAMYWYRQDPGQGLRLIYYSQIVNDFQKGDIAEGYSVSREKKESFPLTVTSAQKNPTAFYLCASSIGGILGEQYFGPGTRLTVT.